This TCR beta chain was observed in a study of breast tumors, draining lymph nodes, adjacent tissues. Study results and caveats: Luminal-like breast cancer showed significantly higher tumor–nontumor repertoire similarity than basal-like. Tumor TCR diversity was below lymph nodes but above nontumor tissue. That most tumor T cells come from lymph nodes remained unproven. The data were judged consistent with most tumor T cells coming from lymph node and expanding in tumor.

TCRdb recomputed calls from the multiplex PCR reads with MiXCR, one row per CDR3 protein. Of about 230,000 distinct CDR3 sequences in the sample, less than 40% are singletons; the top ten hold roughly 1.3%. There are many counts of this clonotype. Its antigen is as yet unknown. Germline V gene data show CDR1 as SGHRS and CDR2 as YFSETQ. After removal of 4 bases from V and 8 bases from J, the junction contained 10 bases not matched to a gene. This CDR3 comprises 16 residues. Samples came from axillary lymph nodes draining the breast cancer. J is TRBJ2-6 and V is TRBV5-1, with TRBD1 matching over 9 bases. The sequencing input was axillary lymph node tissue. This receptor was identified in a female donor with breast cancer. Some clones in this sample may be carry-over from other donors' samples. The CDR3 coding sequence is TGCGCCAGCAGCGCACAGGGGGCGCTGGGGTCCAACGTCCTGACTTTC. Translation gives CASSAQGALGSNVLTF.